The T cell receptor beta chain under discussion was sequenced for a study of Graves' ophthalmopathy and Graves' hyperthyroidism. Study as a whole: Over 18 months of follow-up, stable hyperthyroidism required that no ophthalmopathy appear.

Study-wide results and caveats: Detected in blood as well were most expanded thyroid clonotypes with frequency above 0.001.

This clonotype was seen a handful of times. Its specificity is unknown. This CDR3 comprises 12 residues. V gave up 5 bases and J gave up 4 bases, with 7 bases separating them. The germline gives CDR1 SNHLY, CDR2 FYNNEI. RNA transcripts served as template for amplifying TCR beta CDR3 sequences. First-round RT-PCR employed HTBI primers, with a second-round multiplex PCR after it. TCRdb reprocessed the multiplex PCR reads with MiXCR, giving one entry per CDR3 protein. The sample includes around 1,200,000 distinct CDR3 sequences, less than 45% of them seen just once. This TCR was recovered from an adult man with Graves' hyperthyroidism. This rearrangement joins TRBV2 to TRBJ2-3; D not certain. Sequencing used peripheral blood or thyroid tissue (not recorded which). CDR3 sequence (DNA): TGTGCCAGCAGTTTGCTATCAGATACGCAGTATTTT. Translated: CASSLLSDTQYF.